This T cell receptor beta chain was captured by sequencing in a study of CD8 T cells in Susac syndrome. Study-wide results and limits: The study's TCR sequencing and HLA analysis covered a relatively small number of individuals, and the study acknowledged this.

CD8+ and CD4+ T cells from blood underwent TCR beta sequencing, which was carried out in a high-throughput format. The RNA input was about 0.45 to 1 ug, and it was reverse transcribed with random hexamers. TCRdb reprocessed the immunoSEQ multiplex PCR reads via MiXCR and lists one record per CDR3 protein. In the table there are more than 40,000 distinct CDR3 sequences, more than 85% of which are singletons. As concerns this clonotype: Its antigen is undetermined.

The CDR3 extends over 14 amino acids. The V segment lost 7 bases and the J segment 0 bases; nucleotides outside the gene matches: 6. CDR1 is MDHEN and CDR2 is SYDVKM in the germline V gene. The sample consisted of CD8+ T cells from PBMCs. The TCR originated in a human donor in good health. This chain uses TRBV28 with TRBJ2-7; TRBD1 aligns across 7 bases. CDR3 loop: CASTQDRDSYEQYF. CDR3 coding DNA: TGTGCCAGCACCCAAGACAGGGACTCCTACGAGCAGTACTTC. Together with reference TRBV28 and TRBJ2-7, the CDR3 gives the full variable domain: DVKVTQSSRYLVKRTGEKVFLECVQDMDHENMFWYRQDPGLGLRLIYFSYDVKMKEKGDIPEGYSVSREKKERFSLILESASTNQTSMYLCASTQDRDSYEQYFGPGTRLTVT.